This T cell receptor beta chain was recovered during a study of blood T cell repertoires in COVID-19. Study in general: Acute-phase and convalescent COVID-19 samples originated in the United States, Italy and Spain. From T cells, B-cell-depleted T cells, or PBMCs came the material, which was cDNA or gDNA.

As processed by the authors: Nucleated cell counts were estimated from reference gene primer amplification. This table comes from immunoSEQ multiplex PCR, and its TCRdb copy is limited to in-frame clones, with some not included. V, J and clone size are those of that table, while D and trimming were read from the DNA. Here the sample spans approximately 200,000 clones, roughly nine tenths being singletons. V lost 2 bases, J lost 1 base, and 2 bases stayed unmatched. CDR1 and CDR2 (germline): WNHNN, SYGVQD (reference sequence). CDR3 length: 15 amino acids. Participants, about 18 to 100 years old, spanned fewer than 25 US areas.

Material: PBMCs or T cells enriched from blood (not recorded which). The receptor was derived from a woman aged 18-29 years in a cohort exposed to, infected with or recovered from COVID-19 (not recorded which). The V gene is TRBV10-1, the J gene TRBJ2-5, with 9 bases fitting TRBD2. The CDR3, as DNA: TGCGCCAGCAGTGAGGGTAGCGGGGGCCAAGAGACCCAGTACTTC. It yields the protein CASSEGSGGQETQYF.